A selection of T cell receptor beta chains follows, all from one sample in a study of CXCR3-negative and CXCR3-positive naive CD8 T cells. TCRdb re-called the 5' RACE reads and catalogs CDR3 proteins one per entry, DNA excluded. The sample has some 140,000 distinct CDR3 sequences, and its top ten clones hold approximately 0.46%. The sequenced sample consisted of naive CXCR3+ CD8+ T cells from blood. The receptors here all came from a human donor in good health. Some clones in this sample may be carry-over from other donors' samples. Each CDR3 is given with its conserved first and last residue.

TRBV9	TRBJ2-1	CASSVKEGGRDEQFF
TRBV5-1	TRBJ2-7	CASSLEWAGEQYF
TRBV12-3/TRBV12-4	TRBJ2-7	CASSHEVYHEQYF
TRBV28	TRBJ2-5	CASSSPGQTQETQYF
TRBV6-5	TRBJ2-1	CASSPRTSSSVLYNEQFF
TRBV7-3	TRBJ2-2	CASSLSSLANTGELFF
TRBV14	TRBJ2-1	CASSQATSGTYNEQFF
TRBV29-1	TRBJ2-2	CSVEETSGREELFF
TRBV7-8	TRBJ2-2	CASGREDTGELFF
TRBV6-5	TRBJ1-2	CASSPRDRLNYGYTF
TRBV5-1	TRBJ2-7	CASSSTWGMYEQYF
TRBV7-2	TRBJ2-2	CASSLLPVELFF
TRBV13	TRBJ1-1	CASSTGRGTEAFF
TRBV7-9	TRBJ2-7	CASSSPKTGGNHEQYF
TRBV24-1	TRBJ2-3	CATSIGPAGPTDTQYF
TRBV6-1	TRBJ2-5	CASSEGTGVFETQYF
TRBV7-3	TRBJ2-1	CASGDPTGGYNEQFF
TRBV27	TRBJ2-7	CASSLGPRSYEQYF
TRBV27	TRBJ2-7	CASSPEVGSYEQYF
TRBV4-1	TRBJ2-7	CASSQELAKVYEQYF